This TCR beta chain was identified in a study of identical twins. TCRdb ran MiXCR on the 5' RACE reads and lists one entry per CDR3 protein. Of approximately 220,000 distinct CDR3 sequences in the sample, 7.5% are singletons; the top ten hold more than 1.5%. Germline V CDR1 and CDR2: SNHLY, FYNNEI. J was trimmed by 5 bases and V by 9 bases; bases with no gene match: 19. The length of the CDR3 is 19 residues. Everyone who gave samples was a healthy Caucasian. Regarding the study as a whole: Surplus twin overlap in beta out-of-frame sequences was less pronounced.

The table lists this clonotype with a few counts. Its antigen is unidentified. This sample also appeared in a second study, on yellow fever vaccine responses in identical twins.

V gene TRBV2 combines with J gene TRBJ2-5; TRBD2 aligns across 15 bases. Sequencing was done on a sample of memory (CD45RO+) T cells sorted from blood. This clonotype originated in a woman between 18 and 29 years old in good health. Written as DNA, the CDR3 is TGTGCCAGTGGGACTAGCGGGGGGAAGATCCGAACTACGGTCGAGACCCAGTACTTC. It encodes CASGTSGGKIRTTVETQYF.